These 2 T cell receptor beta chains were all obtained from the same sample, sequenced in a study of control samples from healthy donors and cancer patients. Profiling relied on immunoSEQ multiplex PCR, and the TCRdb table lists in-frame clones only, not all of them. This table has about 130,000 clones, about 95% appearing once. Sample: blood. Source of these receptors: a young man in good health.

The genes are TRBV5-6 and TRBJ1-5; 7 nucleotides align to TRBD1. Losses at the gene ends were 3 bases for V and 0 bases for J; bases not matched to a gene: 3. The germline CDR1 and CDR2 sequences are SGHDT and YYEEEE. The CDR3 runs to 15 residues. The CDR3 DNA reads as TGTGCCAGCAGCTCGGGACAGTATAGCAATCAGCCCCAGCATTTT. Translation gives CASSSGQYSNQPQHF.

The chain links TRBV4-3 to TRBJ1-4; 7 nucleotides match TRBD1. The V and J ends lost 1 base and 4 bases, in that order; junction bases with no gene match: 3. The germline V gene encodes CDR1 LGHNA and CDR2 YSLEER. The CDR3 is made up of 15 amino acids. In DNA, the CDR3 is TGCGCCAGCAGCCAAGGGACAGGAGATAATGAAAAACTGTTTTTT. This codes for CASSQGTGDNEKLFF.